These T cell receptor beta chains were read from a single sample in a study of blood T cell repertoires in COVID-19. Libraries were prepared by immunoSEQ multiplex PCR; TCRdb keeps only in-frame clonotypes and omits some of them. The table has fewer than 150,000 clones, roughly 84% seen once. Sequenced sample: PBMCs or T cells enriched from blood (not recorded which). These receptors came from a middle-aged man in a cohort exposed to, infected with or recovered from COVID-19 (not recorded which). The CDR3 runs from the conserved cysteine through the conserved F or W. The order of the fields is J gene, D gene, V gene, clone size, CDR3 protein, CDR3 DNA. The D gene is left open where the match is weak. Part of the rows lack a size; the others show once, few, many or a class for expanded clones.

j_gene: TRBJ2-7; d_gene: NA; v_gene: TRBV7-9; abundance: NA; CDR3aa: CASSLELYEQYF; CDR3nt: TGTGCCAGCAGCTTAGAGCTTTACGAGCAGTACTTC
j_gene: TRBJ1-5; d_gene: TRBD1; v_gene: TRBV30; abundance: few; CDR3aa: CAWATGDDQPQHF; CDR3nt: TGTGCCTGGGCCACAGGGGATGATCAGCCCCAGCATTTT
j_gene: TRBJ2-2; d_gene: TRBD2; v_gene: TRBV6-2/TRBV6-3; abundance: NA; CDR3aa: CASSGLAGGELFF; CDR3nt: TGTGCCAGCAGTGGACTAGCGGGAGGGGAGCTGTTTTTT
j_gene: TRBJ2-7; d_gene: TRBD2; v_gene: TRBV7-9; abundance: NA; CDR3aa: CASSFRGGYEQYF; CDR3nt: TGTGCCAGCAGCTTTCGGGGGGGCTACGAGCAGTACTTC
j_gene: TRBJ1-3; d_gene: TRBD1; v_gene: TRBV2; abundance: NA; CDR3aa: CASSGDRVQNTIYF; CDR3nt: TGTGCCAGCAGTGGGGACAGGGTTCAAAACACCATATATTTT
j_gene: TRBJ2-7; d_gene: NA; v_gene: TRBV6-5; abundance: NA; CDR3aa: CASSNSHLNEQYF; CDR3nt: TGTGCCAGCAGCAACTCCCACCTGAACGAGCAGTACTTC
j_gene: TRBJ1-6; d_gene: NA; v_gene: TRBV25-1; abundance: once; CDR3aa: CASSESGVGNSPLHF; CDR3nt: TGTGCCAGCAGTGAATCAGGGGTGGGTAATTCACCCCTCCACTTT
j_gene: TRBJ2-3; d_gene: TRBD2; v_gene: TRBV5-6; abundance: once; CDR3aa: CASSLRTSGFGTDTQYF; CDR3nt: TGTGCCAGCAGCTTGCGGACTAGCGGGTTTGGCACAGATACGCAGTATTTT
j_gene: TRBJ1-6; d_gene: TRBD1; v_gene: TRBV7-6; abundance: NA; CDR3aa: CASSLQGVGDNSPLHF; CDR3nt: TGTGCCAGCAGCCTACAGGGGGTCGGCGATAATTCACCCCTCCACTTT
j_gene: TRBJ2-2; d_gene: TRBD1; v_gene: TRBV6-1; abundance: NA; CDR3aa: CASSGWTGGFGGELFF; CDR3nt: TGTGCCAGCAGTGGATGGACAGGGGGCTTTGGCGGGGAGCTGTTTTTT
j_gene: TRBJ2-2; d_gene: TRBD1; v_gene: TRBV15; abundance: few; CDR3aa: CATSWGQGNTGELFF; CDR3nt: TGTGCCACCAGCTGGGGACAGGGGAACACCGGGGAGCTGTTTTTT
j_gene: TRBJ1-2; d_gene: NA; v_gene: TRBV7-8; abundance: once; CDR3aa: CASSSKDSGFYGYTF; CDR3nt: TGTGCCAGCAGCTCAAAAGACTCCGGATTCTATGGCTACACCTTC